The sequence of this T cell receptor beta chain was determined in a study of cytomegalovirus exposure and HLA in healthy donors. Produced via immunoSEQ multiplex PCR; TCRdb's table is partial and in-frame only. The table has 100,000 to 150,000 clones, about 88% seen once. Per the germline V gene, CDR1 is SGHTA and CDR2 is FQGNSA. The CDR3 is 13 residues long. The V end was cut by 3 bases, the J end by 4 bases, with 8 bases between. Sequencing used PBMCs. This chain uses TRBV7-2 with TRBJ2-3; D not certain. The source of this sequence is a woman in her late teens or twenties in good health and CMV-seronegative. DNA of the CDR3: TGTGCCAGCAGCTTCGGTTCGTCAGATACGCAGTATTTT. It codes for CASSFGSSDTQYF.